The 5 T cell receptor beta chains listed next were all sequenced from one sample in a study of beta chain features in type 1 diabetes. Whole-study findings and limits: Shorter TCRB CDR3s, moderately but significantly so, were found in Type 1 diabetes patients in all four CD4+ subsets.

The study reverse transcribed the entire isolated RNA, so it sequenced expressed TCRB transcripts. Repertoires were generated with immunoSEQ multiplex PCR, while TCRdb's copy carries only in-frame clones and drops some. The sample gives around 650,000 clones, 9.5% to 15% of which show up once; around 0.12% is in the top ten. Their recognized antigens are unknown. The material sequenced was naive CD4+ T cells from blood. The receptors were sampled from a man aged 30-40 years with type 1 diabetes.

J is TRBJ2-3 and V is TRBV5-1, with D tentatively TRBD1 (6 bases). Germline V lookup: CDR1 SGHRS, CDR2 YFSETQ. This CDR3 is built from 14 residues. V dropped 2 bases and J dropped 5 bases, with 12 bases sitting between them. CDR3 sequence (DNA): TGCGCCAGCAGCTTTTACAGGGCCATAGATACGCAGTATTTT. Translating gives CASSFYRAIDTQYF.

The chain is built from TRBV10-3 and TRBJ2-3; D tentatively reads TRBD1 or TRBD2 (5 bases each). Germline V lookup: CDR1 ENHRY, CDR2 SYGVKD. V lost 3 bases to trimming and J lost 4 bases, with 11 bases between them. The CDR3 is 14 residues long. Here the CDR3 DNA reads TGTGCCATCAGTGATAGAGGGGCCGCAGATACGCAGTATTTT. Protein sequence: CAISDRGAADTQYF.

A few counts support this clone. This chain uses TRBV18 with TRBJ2-7, with unresolved D. Trimming stripped 5 bases from V and 1 base from J, with 6 bases between. The CDR3 contains 12 residues. Germline CDR1 is KGHSH and CDR2 is LQKENI. DNA of the CDR3: TGTGCCAGCTCAGTAACTTCCTACGAGCAGTACTTC. Translation gives CASSVTSYEQYF.

This clone was counted only a few times. The chain links TRBV28 to TRBJ2-7, with D perhaps TRBD1 (6 bases). Germline loops: CDR1 MDHEN, CDR2 SYDVKM. CDR3 size: 13 residues. Deletions cut 3 bases from V and 10 bases from J, with 16 bases between. The CDR3: CASSFSAEGGQYF. CDR3 nucleotide sequence: TGTGCCAGCAGTTTCAGCGCGGAAGGGGGTCAGTACTTC. Full variable domain (rest looked up from reference TRBV28 and TRBJ2-7): DVKVTQSSRYLVKRTGEKVFLECVQDMDHENMFWYRQDPGLGLRLIYFSYDVKMKEKGDIPEGYSVSREKKERFSLILESASTNQTSMYLCASSFSAEGGQYFGPGTRLTVT.

This chain connects TRBV29-1 to TRBJ2-5, with a possible D match to TRBD1 (5 bases). V was shortened by 4 bases and J by 5 bases, with 11 bases between the two germline ends. Germline CDR1 is SQVTM and CDR2 is ANQGSEA. This CDR3 has 12 residues. The CDR3 DNA reads TGCAGCGTTGTAGGGGATGAGGAGACCCAGTACTTC. Translation gives CSVVGDEETQYF.